The 27 T cell receptor beta chains presented below share a single source sample, sequenced in a study of CD8 T cells in Susac syndrome. A quantity of about 0.45 to 1 ug RNA underwent reverse transcription using random hexamers. One entry per CDR3 protein results from TCRdb running MiXCR on the immunoSEQ multiplex PCR reads. The table includes some 77,000 distinct CDR3 sequences, 93% detected once. What was sequenced was CD4+ T cells from PBMCs. The origin of the receptors is a human donor with Susac syndrome.

The chain has TRBV27 and TRBJ2-3; TRBD2 matches at 9 bases. J was trimmed by 2 bases and V by 5 bases; bases with no gene match: 8. The CDR3 consists of 16 residues. CDR1 is MNHEY, CDR2 SMNVEV, per germline (reference sequence). The CDR3 region has the DNA TGTGCCAGCAGTCCCCTAGCGGGGACGCACACAGATACGCAGTATTTT. It specifies CASSPLAGTHTDTQYF.

The gene calls are TRBV6-1 and TRBJ1-3; no clear D gene. The CDR3 runs to 16 residues. The V gene lost 8 bases and the J gene lost 0 bases, with 17 bases spanning the gap. Germline V gene lookup returns CDR1 MNHNS and CDR2 SASEGT. This chain's CDR3 is CASDFGPTYSGNTIYF. CDR3 sequence (DNA): TGTGCCAGCGATTTTGGACCCACCTACTCTGGAAACACCATATATTTT.

The chain recombines TRBV5-1 with TRBJ1-4; D is unclear. Germline V lookup: CDR1 SGHRS, CDR2 YFSETQ. V dropped 2 bases and J dropped 4 bases, with 15 bases sitting between them. This CDR3 spans 16 amino acids. This CDR3 is CASSFHPGRDNEKLFF. In nucleotides, the CDR3 is TGCGCCAGCAGCTTCCACCCAGGCCGGGATAATGAAAAACTGTTTTTT.

The chain couples TRBV19 to TRBJ2-6, with 10 positions matching TRBD1. CDR1 and CDR2 (germline): LNHDA, SQIVND (reference sequence). The CDR3 runs to 15 residues. V dropped 10 bases and J dropped 0; count of bases not matched to a gene: 3. CDR3 loop: CATWTGGSGANVLTF. CDR3 DNA: TGTGCCACGTGGACAGGGGGCTCTGGGGCCAACGTCCTGACTTTC.

The V and J genes are TRBV7-9 and TRBJ2-5, with 8 bases aligning to TRBD2. J lost 1 base, V lost 6 bases, and 4 bases had no gene match. The germline V gene has CDR1 SEHNR and CDR2 FQNEAQ (reference sequence). The CDR3 consists of 14 residues. CDR3 nucleotides: TGTGCCAGCAGAGCGGGGGTGATCCAAGAGACCCAGTACTTC. Protein: CASRAGVIQETQYF.

V gene TRBV7-2 combines with J gene TRBJ2-2; D uncertain. The CDR3 is 14 amino acids. Germline assignment: CDR1 SGHTA and CDR2 FQGNSA. Trimming removed 2 bases at V and 0 bases at J, with 4 bases between. The CDR3 region is CASSLPTNTGELFF. Written as DNA, the CDR3 is TGTGCCAGCAGCTTACCCACGAACACCGGGGAGCTGTTTTTT.

This chain connects TRBV12-3 or TRBV12-4 to TRBJ2-5; TRBD2 agrees at 8 bases. After removal of 2 bases from V and 3 bases from J, the junction contained 5 bases not matched to a gene. This CDR3 has 15 residues. CDR3 amino acids: CASSLWSGGEETQYF. The CDR3 region has the DNA TGTGCCAGCAGTTTATGGAGCGGGGGTGAAGAGACCCAGTACTTC.

The chain combines TRBV20-1 with TRBJ2-7; the D is unclear. The V gene's germline CDR1 is DFQATT and CDR2 SNEGSKA (reference sequence). The V end lost 6 bases, the J end lost 3 bases, and 15 bases lay between the germline ends. The CDR3 is made up of 13 amino acids. The CDR3 reads CSAPTYEDYEQYF. As DNA, the CDR3 is TGCAGTGCCCCTACCTATGAGGACTACGAGCAGTACTTC.

The V gene is TRBV5-1, the J gene TRBJ1-5, with a possible D match to TRBD1 (5 bases). Trimming stripped 2 bases from V and 7 bases from J, with 16 bases between. This CDR3 contains 15 residues. CDR1 and CDR2 from the germline V gene are SGHRS and YFSETQ. Written as DNA, the CDR3 is TGCGCCAGCAGCTTTAGTCTGGGGGTGGGACAGCCCCAGCATTTT. Translating it yields CASSFSLGVGQPQHF.

The chain has TRBV9 and TRBJ2-3; 7 nucleotides line up with TRBD1. CDR3 length: 14 residues. Per germline, CDR1 SGDLS and CDR2 YYNGEE. V trimming: 4 bases; J trimming: 4 bases; junction bases outside the gene matches: 6. The CDR3 is CASSQYQGADTQYF. The CDR3 bases are TGTGCCAGCAGCCAATACCAGGGGGCAGATACGCAGTATTTT.

The chain has TRBV7-2 and TRBJ2-2, with 9 bases aligning to TRBD2. The CDR3 runs 16 residues. The V and J ends lost 5 bases and 7 bases, in that order; junction bases with no gene match: 11. Per germline, CDR1 SGHTA and CDR2 FQGNSA. The CDR3 DNA is TGTGCCAGCAGCCCACTCGCGGGGGGGATTGGCGGGGAGCTGTTTTTT. It is translated as CASSPLAGGIGGELFF.

V is TRBV23-1 and J is TRBJ1-1, with 7 bases that match TRBD1. TRBV23-1 is an ORF for which the function is uncertain. This CDR3 has 15 amino acids. The junction had 10 bases not matched to a gene; V was cut back by 7 bases and J by 2 bases. The CDR3 DNA reads as TGCGCCAGCACCTCACCCGGGACAGTTAACACTGAAGCTTTCTTT. This translates into CASTSPGTVNTEAFF.

The V call is TRBV7-2, the J call TRBJ2-1; D is unclear. Germline-derived CDR1 and CDR2 are SGHTA and FQGNSA. V lost 2 bases, J lost 7 bases, and 6 bases lay in between. This CDR3 is built from 12 residues. CDR3 protein: CASSLLRNEQFF. The DNA of the CDR3 is TGTGCCAGCAGCTTATTACGGAATGAGCAGTTCTTC.

This clonotype was seen just once. The chain employs TRBV12-3 or TRBV12-4 and TRBJ1-5, with 9 bases fitting TRBD1. V was pared by 5 bases and J by 6 bases, with 5 bases of the junction left unmatched. CDR3 length: 14 residues. In DNA, the CDR3 is TGTGCCAGCAGTATCCGGGACAGGGTTCAGCCCCAGCATTTT. This sequence encodes CASSIRDRVQPQHF.

This chain uses TRBV5-1 with TRBJ2-7, with TRBD2 matching 8 bases. V lost 0 bases to trimming and J lost 4 bases; unmatched junction nucleotides: 9. This CDR3 contains 16 residues. CDR1 and CDR2 from the germline V gene are SGHRS and YFSETQ. CDR3 protein: CASSLGVSGGLYEQYF. Written as DNA, the CDR3 is TGCGCCAGCAGCTTGGGAGTCAGCGGGGGCCTTTACGAGCAGTACTTC.

The chain joins TRBV6-2 or TRBV6-3 to TRBJ2-3; 10 bases align to TRBD2. The CDR3 is made up of 14 amino acids. Trimming at V came to 5 bases and at J to 6 bases, leaving 5 bases not matched to a gene. CDR1 and CDR2 (germline): MNHEY, SVGEGT. CDR3 region: CASSPLAGVDTQYF. In DNA, the CDR3 is TGTGCCAGCAGTCCGCTAGCGGGGGTGGATACGCAGTATTTT.

V and J are TRBV3-1 and TRBJ2-4; D uncertain. The length of the CDR3 is 13 residues. Deletions cut 1 base from V and 5 bases from J, with 6 bases between. Germline loops: CDR1 LGHDT, CDR2 YNNKEL (reference sequence). The chain's CDR3 is CASSQGRENIQYF. CDR3 in DNA: TGTGCCAGCAGCCAAGGACGAGAAAACATTCAGTACTTC. The whole variable domain, filled in from reference TRBV3-1 and TRBJ2-4, reads DTAVSQTPKYLVTQMGNDKSIKCEQNLGHDTMYWYKQDSKKFLKIMFSYNNKELIINETVPNRFSPKSPDKAHLNLHINSLELGDSAVYFCASSQGRENIQYFGAGTRLSVL.

The rearrangement joins TRBV28 to TRBJ2-7; TRBD2 aligns across 12 bases. Germline-derived CDR1 and CDR2 are MDHEN and SYDVKM. V lost 10 bases, J lost 3 bases, and 7 bases stayed unmatched. The CDR3 has 14 amino acids. DNA for the CDR3: TGTGCCACCGGTGGACTAGCGGGGTTCTACGAGCAGTACTTC. Protein sequence: CATGGLAGFYEQYF.

V is TRBV2 and J is TRBJ1-5, with a tentative D call TRBD1 (5 bases). CDR3 length: 14 amino acids. CDR1 is SNHLY, CDR2 FYNNEI, per germline. Trimming pared 5 bases from V and 6 bases from J, leaving 14 bases between. For the CDR3, the DNA is TGTGCCAGCAGTCCCCTTGGGGGGGGTCAGCCCCAGCATTTT. Translating gives CASSPLGGGQPQHF.

The chain is built from TRBV7-2 and TRBJ2-7; tentatively, D is TRBD1 or TRBD2 (5 bases each). V lost 1 base to trimming and J lost 4 bases, with 8 bases between them. CDR3 length: 13 residues. The germline V gene has CDR1 SGHTA and CDR2 FQGNSA. CDR3: CASSLGDRYEQYF. The CDR3 bases are TGTGCCAGCAGCTTAGGGGACCGTTACGAGCAGTACTTC.

The J gene is TRBJ2-7, the V gene TRBV2; D could derive from TRBD1 or TRBD2 (5 bases each). Deletions cut 5 bases from V and 6 bases from J, with 14 bases between. Germline V lookup: CDR1 SNHLY, CDR2 FYNNEI. The CDR3 contains 13 residues. The CDR3 DNA reads as TGTGCCAGCAGTTGGGGACGGTTAGGCGAGCAGTACTTC. Its protein product is CASSWGRLGEQYF.

The chain has TRBV7-3 and TRBJ1-1; a weak D match, TRBD1 (6 bases). Trimming took off 8 bases at V and 1 base at J, with 11 bases between the two ends. CDR1 and CDR2 from the germline V gene are SGHTA and FQGTGA. This CDR3 comprises 13 residues. The CDR3 DNA reads as TGTGCCAGCGCGGGGGGGCCGAACACTGAAGCTTTCTTT. Amino acid sequence: CASAGGPNTEAFF.

The V gene is TRBV11-3, the J gene TRBJ2-3; 7 bases map to TRBD2. The J segment lost 5 bases and the V segment lost 4 bases, leaving 12 bases of the junction unmatched. CDR1 and CDR2 from the germline V gene are SGHNT and YENEEA. The CDR3 is 16 residues long. The CDR3 loop reads CASSSQRDRLVDTQYF. CDR3 DNA: TGTGCCAGCAGCTCTCAGCGGGACCGGTTGGTAGATACGCAGTATTTT.

The chain couples TRBV14 to TRBJ1-1; TRBD1 matches at 7 bases. This CDR3 spans 15 amino acids. V was clipped by 3 bases and J by 1 base; unmatched bases: 5. Per the germline V gene, CDR1 is SGHDN and CDR2 is FVKESK. CDR3 loop: CASSQGTARNTEAFF. CDR3 nucleotide sequence: TGTGCCAGCAGCCAGGGGACAGCGAGGAACACTGAAGCTTTCTTT. Supplemented by reference TRBV14 and TRBJ1-1, the full variable domain reads EAGVTQFPSHSVIEKGQTVTLRCDPISGHDNLYWYRRVMGKEIKFLLHFVKESKQDESGMPNNRFLAERTGGTYSTLKVQPAELEDSGVYFCASSQGTARNTEAFFGQGTRLTVV.

The rearrangement uses TRBV20-1 and TRBJ1-6, with 9 bases lining up with TRBD1. Germline V gene data show CDR1 as DFQATT and CDR2 as SNEGSKA (reference sequence). V shed 4 bases and J 8 bases; nucleotides not matched to a gene: 6. The CDR3 is made up of 14 amino acids. Written as DNA, the CDR3 is TGCAGTGCTACTACGGGACAGGGCTATTCACCCCTCCACTTT. Its protein product is CSATTGQGYSPLHF.

The chain is built from TRBV7-8 and TRBJ2-6; 9 bases are a match to TRBD1. Germline V gene lookup returns CDR1 SGHVS and CDR2 FQNEAQ. The trim removed 5 bases at V and 0 bases at J, leaving 5 bases unmatched. This CDR3 has 17 residues. As DNA, the CDR3 is TGTGCCAGCAGCCGCCGGGACAGGGTCTCTGGGGCCAACGTCCTGACTTTC. Encoded protein: CASSRRDRVSGANVLTF.

The chain joins TRBV11-3 to TRBJ1-4; no reliable D call. V lost 1 base and J 0 bases, leaving 6 bases between the germline ends. The CDR3 loop spans 15 amino acids. The germline CDR1 and CDR2 sequences are SGHNT and YENEEA. The CDR3 region is CASSLGTATNEKLFF. The CDR3 DNA follows: TGTGCCAGCAGCTTAGGCACAGCAACTAATGAAAAACTGTTTTTT. Full variable domain (rest looked up from reference TRBV11-3 and TRBJ1-4): EAGVVQSPRYKIIEKKQPVAFWCNPISGHNTLYWYLQNLGQGPELLIRYENEEAVDDSQLPKDRFSAERLKGVDSTLKIQPAELGDSAVYLCASSLGTATNEKLFFGSGTQLSVL.